The clone carrying this T cell receptor (beta chain) was seen once. No antigen is known for it. Per the germline V gene, CDR1 is ENHRY and CDR2 is SYGVKD. Between the trimmed V and J ends, which lost 6 bases and 8 bases, there was a span of 13 bases. The CDR3 sequence is 12 residues long. Healthy donors had no documented immune events, such as infections, while sampled. Produced via immunoSEQ multiplex PCR; TCRdb's table is partial and in-frame only. The data contain some 70,000 clones, about 90% of them seen just once; the ten biggest clones take up 3% to 3.5%. The data were obtained in a study of identifying expanded T cells in peripheral blood. Study-level results: Variance in clone template counts between approximately two-week samples significantly increased with total template count across all healthy donors. Over about two and four weeks, about 15 and 19 clones changed, versus approximately 1.1 between replicates.

Sequenced: blood. The V call is TRBV10-3, the J call TRBJ1-2, with D uncertain. The sequence was obtained from a person aged 18-70 years in good health. The CDR3 DNA reads as TGTGCCATCAGCCCTTCAGAGGGAGGCTACACCTTC. Encoded protein: CAISPSEGGYTF.